This entry features one T cell receptor beta chain sequence. This sample was included in a study of shared clonotypes between healthy human individuals. Repertoires were generated with immunoSEQ multiplex PCR, while TCRdb's copy carries only in-frame clones and drops some. The repertoire holds more than 2 million clones, with 93% as singletons. Positive CCR7 selection of CD45RO-negative cells yielded the naive CD8 cells, and terminally differentiated effector memory CD45RA+ cells were excluded. The receptor was isolated from a man aged 18 to 29 in good health. Some clones in this sample may be carry-over from other donors' samples. Specimen: naive CD8+ T cells from PBMCs.

CDR3 region: CASGQMIGGEQFF. CDR3 nucleotides: TGTGCTAGTGGTCAAATGATAGGGGGTGAGCAGTTCTTC. The V gene is TRBV12-5, the J gene TRBJ2-1, with TRBD1 as a possible D gene (6 bases). Between the trimmed V and J ends, which lost 5 bases and 9 bases, there was a span of 14 bases. The CDR3 runs 13 residues. Germline V CDR1 and CDR2: LGHNT, FRNRAP.